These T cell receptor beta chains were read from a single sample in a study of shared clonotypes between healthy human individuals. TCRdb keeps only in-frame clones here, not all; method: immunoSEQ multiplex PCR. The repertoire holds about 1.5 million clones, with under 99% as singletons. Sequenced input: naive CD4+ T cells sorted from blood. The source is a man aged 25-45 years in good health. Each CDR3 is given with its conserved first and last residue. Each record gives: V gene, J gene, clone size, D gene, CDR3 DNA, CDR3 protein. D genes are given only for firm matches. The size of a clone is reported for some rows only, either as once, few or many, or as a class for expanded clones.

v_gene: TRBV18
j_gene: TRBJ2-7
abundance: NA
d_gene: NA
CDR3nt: TGTGCCAGCTCGCCCGCCGCCTCCTACGAGCAGTACTTC
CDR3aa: CASSPAASYEQYF

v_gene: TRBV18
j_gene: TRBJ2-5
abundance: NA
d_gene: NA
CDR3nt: TGTGCCAGCTCACCACAGATTCACGAGACCCAGTACTTC
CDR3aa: CASSPQIHETQYF

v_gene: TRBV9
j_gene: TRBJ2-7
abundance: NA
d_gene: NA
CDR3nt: TGTGCCAGCAGCCCCTCCCGGGGCGGCTACGAGCAGTACTTC
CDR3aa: CASSPSRGGYEQYF

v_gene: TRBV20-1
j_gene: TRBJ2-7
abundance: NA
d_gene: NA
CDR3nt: TGCAGTGCCTCGGACCCGCCCGAGCAGTACTTC
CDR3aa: CSASDPPEQYF

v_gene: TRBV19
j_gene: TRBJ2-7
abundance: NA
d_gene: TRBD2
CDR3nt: TGTGCCAGTAAAGCAGCGGGAGGACCTTACGAGCAGTACTTC
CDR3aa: CASKAAGGPYEQYF

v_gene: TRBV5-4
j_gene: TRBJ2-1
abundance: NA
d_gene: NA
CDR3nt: TGTGCCAGCAGCACCCATGACAATGAGCAGTTCTTC
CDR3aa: CASSTHDNEQFF

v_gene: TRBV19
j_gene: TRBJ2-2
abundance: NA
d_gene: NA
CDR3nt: TGTGCCAGTAGTATAACCCCCCCCACCGGGGAGCTGTTTTTT
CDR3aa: CASSITPPTGELFF

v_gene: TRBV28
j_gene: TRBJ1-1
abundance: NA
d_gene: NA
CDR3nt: TGTGCCAGCAGTACTTCTTTGGTGTTCACTGAAGCTTTCTTT
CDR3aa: CASSTSLVFTEAFF

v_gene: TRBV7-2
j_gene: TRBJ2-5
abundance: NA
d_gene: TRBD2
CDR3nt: TGTGCCAGCAGCTTAGGACTAGCCCAAGAGACCCAGTACTTC
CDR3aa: CASSLGLAQETQYF

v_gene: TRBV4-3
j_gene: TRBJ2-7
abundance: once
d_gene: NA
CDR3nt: TGCGCCAGCAGCCAAGATGGGGGCGCGGGGGAGCAGTACTTC
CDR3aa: CASSQDGGAGEQYF

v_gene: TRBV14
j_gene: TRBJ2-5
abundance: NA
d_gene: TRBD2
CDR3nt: TGTGCCAGCAGCCAAGGGAATCGAGCGGGGCCTCAAGAGACCCAGTACTTC
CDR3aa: CASSQGNRAGPQETQYF

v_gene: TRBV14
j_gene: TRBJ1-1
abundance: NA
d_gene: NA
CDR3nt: TGTGCCAGCAGCCAAATGGAGGACACTGAAGCTTTCTTT
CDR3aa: CASSQMEDTEAFF

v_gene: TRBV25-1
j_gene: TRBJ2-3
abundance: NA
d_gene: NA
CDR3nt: TGTGCCAGCAGCCGGATCACAGATACGCAGTATTTT
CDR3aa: CASSRITDTQYF

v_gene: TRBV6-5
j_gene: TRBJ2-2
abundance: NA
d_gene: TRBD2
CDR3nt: TGTGCCGGACGAAGACTAGCGGAGGGCACCGGGGAGCTGTTTTTT
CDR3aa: CAGRRLAEGTGELFF

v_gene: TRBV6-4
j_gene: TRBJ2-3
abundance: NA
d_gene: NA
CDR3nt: TGTGCCAGCAGTGGGGGAGATACGCAGTATTTT
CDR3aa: CASSGGDTQYF

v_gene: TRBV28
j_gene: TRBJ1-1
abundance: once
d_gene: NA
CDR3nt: TGTGCCAGCCTTACTCCGGGAGCATCGGCTTTCTTT
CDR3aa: CASLTPGASAFF

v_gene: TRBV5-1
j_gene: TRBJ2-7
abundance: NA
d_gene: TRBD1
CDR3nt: TGCGCCAGCAGCTTATCAGGGGGCGAATACTCTTACGAGCAGTACTTC
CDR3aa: CASSLSGGEYSYEQYF

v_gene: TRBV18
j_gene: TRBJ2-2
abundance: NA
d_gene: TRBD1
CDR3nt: TGTGCCAGCTCACCGGACAGGAAGAACACCGGGGAGCTGTTTTTT
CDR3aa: CASSPDRKNTGELFF

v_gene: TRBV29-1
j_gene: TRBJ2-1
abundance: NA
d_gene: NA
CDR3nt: TGCAGCGTCACAAAGGAGCTCAATGAGCAGTTCTTC
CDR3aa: CSVTKELNEQFF

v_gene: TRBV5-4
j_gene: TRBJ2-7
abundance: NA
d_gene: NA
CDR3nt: TGTGCCAGCAGCTACGACCCGGGACCCAGCAGTTACGAGCAGTACTTC
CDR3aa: CASSYDPGPSSYEQYF

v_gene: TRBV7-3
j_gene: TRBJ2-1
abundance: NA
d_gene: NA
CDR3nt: TGTGCCAGCAGCCTTCGGAGGGTCCCCTACAATGAGCAGTTCTTC
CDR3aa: CASSLRRVPYNEQFF

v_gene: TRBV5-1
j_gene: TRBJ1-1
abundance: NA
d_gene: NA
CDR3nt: TGCGCCAGCAGTCTACCAACGGGAACTGAAGCTTTCTTT
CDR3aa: CASSLPTGTEAFF

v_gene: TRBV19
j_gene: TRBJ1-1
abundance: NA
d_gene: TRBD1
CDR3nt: TGTGCCAGTATTACAAAGCGACAGGGGTCCACTGAAGCTTTCTTT
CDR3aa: CASITKRQGSTEAFF

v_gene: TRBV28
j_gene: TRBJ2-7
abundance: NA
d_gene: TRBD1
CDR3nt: TGTGCCAGCGGGACAGGCGCAGACTACGAGCAGTACTTC
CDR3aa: CASGTGADYEQYF

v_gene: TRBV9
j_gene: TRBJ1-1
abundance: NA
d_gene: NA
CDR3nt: TGTGCCAGCAGCCCCGAAGGACGTAGGAACACTGAAGCTTTCTTT
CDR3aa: CASSPEGRRNTEAFF

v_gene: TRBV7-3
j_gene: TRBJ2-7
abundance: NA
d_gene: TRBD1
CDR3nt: TGTGCCAGCAGCTTAATGCCGACAGGGAATATGCAGTACTTC
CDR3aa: CASSLMPTGNMQYF

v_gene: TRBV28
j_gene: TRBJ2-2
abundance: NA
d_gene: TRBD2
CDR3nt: TGTGCCAGCAGCTCCGCTAGCGGGGGAGCGAACACCGGGGAGCTGTTTTTT
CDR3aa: CASSSASGGANTGELFF

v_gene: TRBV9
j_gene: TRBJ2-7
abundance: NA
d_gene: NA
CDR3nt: TGTGCCAGCAGCGTAGCCCTTACTAACTACGAGCAGTACTTC
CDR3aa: CASSVALTNYEQYF

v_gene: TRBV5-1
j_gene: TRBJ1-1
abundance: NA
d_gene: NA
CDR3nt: TGCGCCAGCAGCTCACTCCCGGGGCCCGGTGAAGCTTTCTTT
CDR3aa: CASSSLPGPGEAFF

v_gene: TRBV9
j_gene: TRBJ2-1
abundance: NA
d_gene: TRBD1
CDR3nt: TGTGCCAGCAGCGTAGCTCAGGGACTGGACAGGGGACCGAATGAGCAGTTCTTC
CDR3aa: CASSVAQGLDRGPNEQFF

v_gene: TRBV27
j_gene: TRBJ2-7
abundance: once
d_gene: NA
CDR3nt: TGTGCCAGCAGTTTAGTGGCAGGGGGGTCCGAGCAGTACTTC
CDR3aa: CASSLVAGGSEQYF

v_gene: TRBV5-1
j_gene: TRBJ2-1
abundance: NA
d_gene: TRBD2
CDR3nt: TGCGCCAGCAGCTTGGTTACTAGCGGGAGTCATGGTGAGCAGTTCTTC
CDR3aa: CASSLVTSGSHGEQFF

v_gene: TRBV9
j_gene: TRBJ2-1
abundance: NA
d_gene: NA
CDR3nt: TGTGCCAGCAGCGTAGTGGGAAACAATGAGCAGTTCTTC
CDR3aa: CASSVVGNNEQFF

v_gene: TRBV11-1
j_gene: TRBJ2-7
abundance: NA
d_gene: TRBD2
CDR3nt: TGTGCCAGCAGCTGGAGCGGGACCTACGAGCAGTACTTC
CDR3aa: CASSWSGTYEQYF

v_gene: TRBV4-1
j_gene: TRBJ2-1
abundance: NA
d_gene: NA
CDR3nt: TGCGCCAGCAGCCAACGGGTACCGTCAGGGGAAAGCTCCTACAATGAGCAGTTCTTC
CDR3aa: CASSQRVPSGESSYNEQFF

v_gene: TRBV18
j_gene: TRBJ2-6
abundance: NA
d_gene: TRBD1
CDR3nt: TGTGCCAGCTCACCATCTAAACACCCGGGACAGGGGTACTTTTCGGGGGCCAACGTCCTGACTTTC
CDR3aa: CASSPSKHPGQGYFSGANVLTF

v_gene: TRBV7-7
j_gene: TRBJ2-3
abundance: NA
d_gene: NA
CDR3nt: TGTGCTAGCAGCTTAGAGGCGGGTCATACGCAGTATTTT
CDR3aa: CASSLEAGHTQYF

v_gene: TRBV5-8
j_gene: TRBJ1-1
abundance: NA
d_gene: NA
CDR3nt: TGTGCCAGCAGCTTAGGATTATTTGGGGCTGAAGCTTTCTTT
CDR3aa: CASSLGLFGAEAFF

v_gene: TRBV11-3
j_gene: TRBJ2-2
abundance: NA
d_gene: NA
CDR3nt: TGTGCCAGCAGCTTAGGGACCGGACGGTCGAACACCGGGGAGCTGTTTTTT
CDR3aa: CASSLGTGRSNTGELFF

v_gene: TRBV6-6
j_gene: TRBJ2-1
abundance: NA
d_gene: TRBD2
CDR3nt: TGTGCCAGCAGGGAACTAGCGGGACCCTCCTACAATGAGCAGTTCTTC
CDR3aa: CASRELAGPSYNEQFF

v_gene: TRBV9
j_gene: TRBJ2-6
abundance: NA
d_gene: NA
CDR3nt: TGTGCCAGCAGCCCCCGAGGGTCTGGGGCCAACGTCCTGACTTTC
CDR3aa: CASSPRGSGANVLTF

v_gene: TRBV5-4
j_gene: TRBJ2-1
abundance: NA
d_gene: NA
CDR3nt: TGTGCCAGCACCACCCAGGGCGGGGACCTCCAGTTCTTC
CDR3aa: CASTTQGGDLQFF

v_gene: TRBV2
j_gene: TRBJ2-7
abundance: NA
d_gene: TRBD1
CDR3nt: TGTGCCAGCAGTGAACAGGGGGCGGCCTACGAGCAGTACTTC
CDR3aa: CASSEQGAAYEQYF

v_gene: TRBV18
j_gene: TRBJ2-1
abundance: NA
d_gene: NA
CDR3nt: TGTGCCAGCTCACCAGGGGGGAGGAATGAGCAGTTCTTC
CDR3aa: CASSPGGRNEQFF

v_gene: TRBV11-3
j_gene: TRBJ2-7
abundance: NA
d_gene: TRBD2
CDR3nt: TGTGCCAGCAGCTTAGGCGGGAGTAGTTCCTACGAGCAGTACTTC
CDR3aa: CASSLGGSSSYEQYF

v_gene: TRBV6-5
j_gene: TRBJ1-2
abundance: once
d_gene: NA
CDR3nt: TGTGCCAGCAGTTACGGGCAGGAGAAATATGGCTACACCTTC
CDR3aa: CASSYGQEKYGYTF

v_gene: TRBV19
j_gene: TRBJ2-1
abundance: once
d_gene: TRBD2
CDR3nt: TGTGCCAGTAGTATCCCGGGACTAGCGGGATACAATGAGCAGTTCTTC
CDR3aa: CASSIPGLAGYNEQFF

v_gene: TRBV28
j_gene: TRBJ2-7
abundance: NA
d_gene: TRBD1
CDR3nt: TGTGCCAGCAGTCCCAGCTTCGGACAGGCGAGCTCCTACGAGCAGTACTTC
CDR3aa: CASSPSFGQASSYEQYF